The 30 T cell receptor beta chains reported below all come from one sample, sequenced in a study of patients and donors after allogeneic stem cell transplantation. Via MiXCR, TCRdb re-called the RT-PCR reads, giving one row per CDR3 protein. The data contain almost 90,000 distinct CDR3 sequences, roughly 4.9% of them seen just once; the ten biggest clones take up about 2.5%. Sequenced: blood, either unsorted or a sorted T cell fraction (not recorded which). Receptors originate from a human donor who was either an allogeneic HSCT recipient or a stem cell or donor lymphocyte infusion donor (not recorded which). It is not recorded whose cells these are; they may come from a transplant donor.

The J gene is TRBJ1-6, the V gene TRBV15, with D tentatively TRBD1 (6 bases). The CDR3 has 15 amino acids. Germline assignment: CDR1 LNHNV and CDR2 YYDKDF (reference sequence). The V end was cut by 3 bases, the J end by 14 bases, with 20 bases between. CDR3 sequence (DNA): TGTGCCACCAGCAGCTCCGGACTGCCCTCAGGGGCCCTCCACTTT. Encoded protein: CATSSSGLPSGALHF.

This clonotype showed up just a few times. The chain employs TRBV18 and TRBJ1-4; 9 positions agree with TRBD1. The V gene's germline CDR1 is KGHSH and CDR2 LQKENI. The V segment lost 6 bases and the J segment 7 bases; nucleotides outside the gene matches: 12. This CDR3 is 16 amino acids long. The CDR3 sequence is CASSPRPTGGGEKLFF. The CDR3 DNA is TGTGCCAGCTCCCCCAGACCGACAGGGGGTGGTGAAAAACTGTTTTTT.

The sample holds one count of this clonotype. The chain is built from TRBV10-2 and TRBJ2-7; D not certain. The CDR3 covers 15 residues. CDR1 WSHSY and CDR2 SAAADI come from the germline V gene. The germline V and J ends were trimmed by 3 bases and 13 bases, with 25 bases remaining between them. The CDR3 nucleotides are TGCGCCAGCAGTGAAAATACTGACTCGAACCCCTGTCTATACTTC. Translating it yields CASSENTDSNPCLYF.

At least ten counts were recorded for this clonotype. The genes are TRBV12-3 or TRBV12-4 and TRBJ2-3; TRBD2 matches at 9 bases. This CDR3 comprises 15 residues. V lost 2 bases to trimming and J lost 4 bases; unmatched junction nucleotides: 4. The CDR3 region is CASSLISGGSDTQYF. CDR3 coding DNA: TGTGCCAGCAGTTTAATTAGCGGGGGCTCAGATACGCAGTATTTT.

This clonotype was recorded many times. The CDR3 DNA reads TGCGCCAGCAGCTTACAGATGGGACTAGGGAACGAGCAGTACTTC. Protein: CASSLQMGLGNEQYF. The chain recombines TRBV5-1 with TRBJ2-7; 8 bases agree with TRBD2. Germline values: CDR1 SGHRS, CDR2 YFSETQ. The CDR3 has 15 amino acids. Trimming took 2 bases from V and 5 from J; bases not matched to a gene: 9.

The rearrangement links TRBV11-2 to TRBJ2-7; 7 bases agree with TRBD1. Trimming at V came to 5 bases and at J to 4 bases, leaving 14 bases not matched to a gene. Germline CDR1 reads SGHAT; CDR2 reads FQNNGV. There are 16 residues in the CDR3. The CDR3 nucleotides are TGTGCCAGCAGCCCGATTCGCCGACAGGGAAATTACGAGCAGTACTTC. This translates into CASSPIRRQGNYEQYF.

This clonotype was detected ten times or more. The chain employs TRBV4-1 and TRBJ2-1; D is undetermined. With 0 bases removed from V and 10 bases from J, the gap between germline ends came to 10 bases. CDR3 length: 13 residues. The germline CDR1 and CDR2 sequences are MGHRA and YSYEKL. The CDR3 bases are TGCGCCAGCAGCCAAGATACAACTACGGAGCAGTTCTTC. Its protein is CASSQDTTTEQFF.

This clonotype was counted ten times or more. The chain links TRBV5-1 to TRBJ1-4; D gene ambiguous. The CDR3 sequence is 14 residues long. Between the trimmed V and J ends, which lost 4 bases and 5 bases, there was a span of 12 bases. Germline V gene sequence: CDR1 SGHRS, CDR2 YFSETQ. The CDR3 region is CASSTREPNEKLFF. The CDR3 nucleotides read TGCGCCAGCAGCACCCGGGAACCAAATGAAAAACTGTTTTTT.

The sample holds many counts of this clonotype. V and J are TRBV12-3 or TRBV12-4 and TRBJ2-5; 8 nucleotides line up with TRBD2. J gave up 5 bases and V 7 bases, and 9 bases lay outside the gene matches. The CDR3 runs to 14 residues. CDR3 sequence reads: CASNVRGGLETQYF. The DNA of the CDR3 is TGTGCCAGCAACGTCCGGGGGGGCCTGGAGACCCAGTACTTC.

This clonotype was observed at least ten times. CDR3 bases: TGTGCCAGCAGTGGAACCGGGACTAGCGGACTCAATGAGCAGTTCTTC. This sequence encodes CASSGTGTSGLNEQFF. V gene TRBV6-1 combines with J gene TRBJ2-1, with 11 positions matching TRBD2. CDR3 length equals 16 residues. CDR1 and CDR2 from the germline V gene are MNHNS and SASEGT. Trimming cost V 4 bases and J 6 bases; bases outside gene matches: 8.

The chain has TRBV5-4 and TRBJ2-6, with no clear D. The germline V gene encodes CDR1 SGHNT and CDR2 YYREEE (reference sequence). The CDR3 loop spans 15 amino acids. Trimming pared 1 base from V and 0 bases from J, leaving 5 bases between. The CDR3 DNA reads TGTGCCAGCAGCTTGCCCTCCTCTGGGGCCAACGTCCTGACTTTC. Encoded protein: CASSLPSSGANVLTF.

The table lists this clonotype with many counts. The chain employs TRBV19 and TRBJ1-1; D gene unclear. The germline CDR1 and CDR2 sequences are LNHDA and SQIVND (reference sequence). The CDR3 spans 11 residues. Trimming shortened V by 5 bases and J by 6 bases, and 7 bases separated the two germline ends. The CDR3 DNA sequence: TGTGCCAGTAGTTGGGAGGCTGAAGCTTTCTTT. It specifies CASSWEAEAFF.

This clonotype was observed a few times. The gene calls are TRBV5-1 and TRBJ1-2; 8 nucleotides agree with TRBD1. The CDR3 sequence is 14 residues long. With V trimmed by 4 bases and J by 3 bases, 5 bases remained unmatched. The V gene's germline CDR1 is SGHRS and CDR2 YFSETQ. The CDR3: CASSMGQDYYGYTF. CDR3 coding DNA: TGCGCCAGCAGCATGGGACAGGATTACTATGGCTACACCTTC.

CDR3 region: CASSEQQGGPAFF. Here the CDR3 DNA reads TGCGCCAGCAGTGAGCAACAGGGAGGGCCAGCTTTCTTT. The chain has TRBV10-1 and TRBJ1-1, with D perhaps TRBD1 (6 bases). V was shortened by 2 bases and J by 10 bases, with 14 bases between the two germline ends. The CDR3 has 13 amino acids. Germline values: CDR1 WNHNN, CDR2 SYGVQD (reference sequence).

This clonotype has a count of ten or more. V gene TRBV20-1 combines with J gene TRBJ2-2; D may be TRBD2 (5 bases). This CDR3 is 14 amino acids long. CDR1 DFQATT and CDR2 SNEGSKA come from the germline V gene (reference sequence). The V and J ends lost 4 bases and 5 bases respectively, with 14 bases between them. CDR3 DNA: TGCAGTGCTAAGACGCCCACTAGGACCGGGGAGCTGTTTTTT. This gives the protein CSAKTPTRTGELFF.

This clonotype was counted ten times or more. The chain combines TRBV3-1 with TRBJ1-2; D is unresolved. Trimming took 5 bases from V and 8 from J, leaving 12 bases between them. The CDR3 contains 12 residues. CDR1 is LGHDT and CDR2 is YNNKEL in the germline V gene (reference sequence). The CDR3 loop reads CASSGQARGYTF. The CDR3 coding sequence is TGTGCCAGCAGCGGGCAGGCACGCGGCTACACCTTC.

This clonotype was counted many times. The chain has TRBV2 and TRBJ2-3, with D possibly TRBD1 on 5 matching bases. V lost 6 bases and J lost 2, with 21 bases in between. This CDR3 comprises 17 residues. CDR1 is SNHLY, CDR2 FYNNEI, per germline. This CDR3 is CASRAPYGQRSTDTQYF. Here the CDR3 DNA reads TGTGCCAGCAGGGCCCCCTACGGACAACGTTCCACAGATACGCAGTATTTT.

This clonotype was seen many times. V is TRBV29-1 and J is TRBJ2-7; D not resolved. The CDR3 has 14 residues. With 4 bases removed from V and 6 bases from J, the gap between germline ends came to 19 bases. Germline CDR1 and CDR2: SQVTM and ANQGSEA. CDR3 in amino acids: CSVGDSSGYSEQYF. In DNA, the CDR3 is TGCAGCGTTGGGGATTCCAGTGGTTATAGCGAGCAGTACTTC.

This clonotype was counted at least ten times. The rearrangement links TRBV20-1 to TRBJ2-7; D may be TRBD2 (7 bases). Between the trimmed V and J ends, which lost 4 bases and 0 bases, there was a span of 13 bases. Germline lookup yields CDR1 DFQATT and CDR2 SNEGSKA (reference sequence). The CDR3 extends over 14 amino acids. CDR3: CSAKTGGGSYEQYF. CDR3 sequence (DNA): TGCAGTGCTAAGACAGGCGGGGGCTCCTACGAGCAGTACTTC.

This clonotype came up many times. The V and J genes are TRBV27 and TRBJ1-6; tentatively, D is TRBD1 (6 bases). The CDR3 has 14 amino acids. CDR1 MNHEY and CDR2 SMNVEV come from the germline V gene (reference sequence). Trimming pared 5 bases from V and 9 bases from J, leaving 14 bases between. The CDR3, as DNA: TGTGCCAGCAGTATGGACAGAGGAGCTTCACCCCTCCACTTT. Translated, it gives CASSMDRGASPLHF.

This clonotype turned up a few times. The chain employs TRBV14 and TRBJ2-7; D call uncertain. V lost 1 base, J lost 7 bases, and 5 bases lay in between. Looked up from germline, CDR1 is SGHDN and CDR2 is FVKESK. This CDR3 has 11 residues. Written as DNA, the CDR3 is TGTGCCAGCAGCCAAGGGAATGAGCAGTACTTC. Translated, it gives CASSQGNEQYF.

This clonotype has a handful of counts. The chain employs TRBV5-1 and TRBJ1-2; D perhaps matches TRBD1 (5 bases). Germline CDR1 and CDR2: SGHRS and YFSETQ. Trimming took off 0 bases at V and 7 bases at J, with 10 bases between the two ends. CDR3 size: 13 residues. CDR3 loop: CASSLDGGIGYTF. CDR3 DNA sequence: TGCGCCAGCAGCTTGGATGGGGGAATTGGCTACACCTTC.

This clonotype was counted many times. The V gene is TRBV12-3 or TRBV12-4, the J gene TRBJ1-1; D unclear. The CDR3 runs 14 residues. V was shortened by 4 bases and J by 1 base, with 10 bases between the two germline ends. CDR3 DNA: TGTGCCAGCAGTTCGCGACGGACGAACACTGAAGCTTTCTTT. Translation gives CASSSRRTNTEAFF.

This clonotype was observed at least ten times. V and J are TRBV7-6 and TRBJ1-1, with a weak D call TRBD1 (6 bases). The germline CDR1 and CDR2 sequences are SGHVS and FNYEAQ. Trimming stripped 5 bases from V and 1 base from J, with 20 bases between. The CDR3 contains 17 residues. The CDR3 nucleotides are TGTGCCAGCAGCCCCCCCAGACTGGGGGCTCGGAACACTGAAGCTTTCTTT. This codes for CASSPPRLGARNTEAFF.

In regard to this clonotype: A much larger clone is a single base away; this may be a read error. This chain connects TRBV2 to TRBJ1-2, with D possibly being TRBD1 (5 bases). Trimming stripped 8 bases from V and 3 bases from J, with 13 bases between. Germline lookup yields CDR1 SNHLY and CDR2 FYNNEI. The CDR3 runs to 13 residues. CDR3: CASGGAVDYGYTF. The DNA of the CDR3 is TGTGCCAGCGGTGGGGCCGTGGACTATGGCTACACCTTC.

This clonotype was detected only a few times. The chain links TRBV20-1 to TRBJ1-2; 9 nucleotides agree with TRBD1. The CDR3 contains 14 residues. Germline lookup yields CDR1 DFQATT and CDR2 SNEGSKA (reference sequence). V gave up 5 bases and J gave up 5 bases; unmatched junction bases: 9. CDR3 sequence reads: CSADDRGRGYGYTF. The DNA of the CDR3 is TGCAGTGCTGACGACAGGGGGAGGGGATATGGCTACACCTTC.

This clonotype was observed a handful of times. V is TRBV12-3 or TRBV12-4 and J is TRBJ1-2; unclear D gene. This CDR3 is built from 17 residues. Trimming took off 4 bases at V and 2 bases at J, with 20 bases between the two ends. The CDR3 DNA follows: TGTGCCAGCAGTTCCGCCGGAGGACGGCGACTAAACTATGGCTACACCTTC. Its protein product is CASSSAGGRRLNYGYTF.

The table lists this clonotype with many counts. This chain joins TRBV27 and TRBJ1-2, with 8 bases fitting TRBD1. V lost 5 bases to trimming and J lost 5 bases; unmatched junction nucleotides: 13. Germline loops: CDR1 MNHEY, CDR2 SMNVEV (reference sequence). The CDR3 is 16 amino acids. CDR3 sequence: CASSPEDRATLYGYTF. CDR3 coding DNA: TGTGCCAGCAGTCCGGAGGACAGGGCTACTCTTTATGGCTACACCTTC.

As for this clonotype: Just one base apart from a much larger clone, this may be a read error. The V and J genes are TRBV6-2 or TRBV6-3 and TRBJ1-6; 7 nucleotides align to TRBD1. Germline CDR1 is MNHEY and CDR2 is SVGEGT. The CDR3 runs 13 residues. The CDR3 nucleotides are TGTGCCAGCAGTGGGACAGCTAATTCACCCCTCTACTTT. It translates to CASSGTANSPLYF.

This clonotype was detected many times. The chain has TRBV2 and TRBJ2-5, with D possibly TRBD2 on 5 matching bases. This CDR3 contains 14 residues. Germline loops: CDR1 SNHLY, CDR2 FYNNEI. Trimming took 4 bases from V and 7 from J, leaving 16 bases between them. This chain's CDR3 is CASSGDGGEGTQYF. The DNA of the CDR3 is TGTGCCAGCAGTGGAGACGGAGGAGAGGGGACCCAGTACTTC.